This is a list of T cell receptor beta chains from one sample in a study of T-cell memory formation after mild COVID-19. TCRdb re-analysed the 5' RACE reads in MiXCR, keeping a single row per CDR3 protein. The data show hundreds of thousands of distinct CDR3 sequences, with roughly an eighth seen just once and over 20% held by the top ten. Sequenced: PBMCs or a T cell subset sorted from them (not recorded which). The source is a man between 18 and 35 years old who had mild COVID-19 (a few samples of this study predate the infection). Cell type and time point are not known. Both conserved end residues are part of each CDR3. A D gene is named only where the DNA matches it firmly. The listing skips clone size in some rows; elsewhere it reads once, few, many or a size class.

v_call	j_call	d_call	clone_size	cdr3_aa	cdr3_nt
TRBV14	TRBJ2-5	TRBD2	-	CASSLWSGGSGETQYF	TGTGCCAGCAGCTTGTGGAGCGGGGGGTCGGGGGAGACCCAGTACTTC
TRBV18	TRBJ2-4	-	-	CASSPQSKAKNIQYF	TGTGCCAGCTCACCTCAGAGTAAAGCCAAAAACATTCAGTACTTC
TRBV28	TRBJ1-5	TRBD1	many	CASSPTGADQPQHF	TGTGCCAGCAGTCCGACAGGGGCCGACCAGCCCCAGCATTTT
TRBV20-1	TRBJ2-1	-	-	CSARWGARRHNEQFF	TGCAGTGCTAGATGGGGGGCGCGCCGACACAATGAGCAGTTCTTC
TRBV3-1	TRBJ2-7	-	-	CASSPGRTSYEQYF	TGTGCCAGCAGCCCCGGACGGACCTCCTACGAGCAGTACTTC
TRBV5-1	TRBJ1-1	-	-	CASSAAGRTEAFF	TGCGCCAGCAGCGCGGCAGGACGTACTGAAGCTTTCTTT
TRBV6-5	TRBJ2-7	-	few	CASSYSGTGSYEQYF	TGTGCCAGCAGTTACTCGGGGACCGGTTCCTACGAGCAGTACTTC
TRBV4-3	TRBJ1-6	TRBD1	-	CASSQERQGVGNNSPLHF	TGCGCCAGCAGCCAAGAGCGGCAGGGGGTAGGGAATAATTCACCCCTCCACTTT
TRBV4-3	TRBJ1-1	-	few	CASSPQTGFMNTEAFF	TGCGCCAGCAGCCCCCAAACGGGGTTTATGAACACTGAAGCTTTCTTT
TRBV7-9	TRBJ1-2	-	-	CASSLETAPGYGYTF	TGTGCCAGCAGCTTAGAGACAGCACCTGGCTATGGCTACACCTTC
TRBV11-2	TRBJ2-3	-	-	CASSLNFWGRTDTQYF	TGTGCCAGCAGCTTAAACTTCTGGGGCCGCACAGATACGCAGTATTTT
TRBV10-3	TRBJ1-6	-	few	CAIRGTDSPLHF	TGTGCCATCAGGGGGACGGATTCACCCCTCCACTTT
TRBV12-3/TRBV12-4	TRBJ2-4	-	many	CASSWRGVDKNIQYF	TGTGCCAGCAGTTGGAGAGGGGTTGACAAAAACATTCAGTACTTC
TRBV29-1	TRBJ1-1	-	few	CSVRSNQMNTEAFF	TGCAGCGTCCGCAGTAATCAGATGAACACTGAAGCTTTCTTT
TRBV7-9	TRBJ2-5	-	few	CASSLTGGIETQYF	TGTGCCAGCAGCTTAACCGGGGGTATTGAGACCCAGTACTTC
TRBV6-2/TRBV6-3	TRBJ1-2	TRBD1	few	CASGKSDRPPSGYTF	TGTGCCAGCGGTAAATCGGACAGGCCGCCCTCTGGCTACACCTTC
TRBV6-5	TRBJ2-5	-	few	CASSYSISLGETQYF	TGTGCCAGCAGTTACTCGATATCTTTGGGAGAGACCCAGTACTTC
TRBV12-3/TRBV12-4	TRBJ2-7	-	-	CASSLSGGIHEQYF	TGTGCCAGCAGTTTGTCTGGGGGGATCCACGAGCAGTACTTC
TRBV10-2	TRBJ2-7	-	few	CASSTPGGTGRNEQYF	TGCGCCAGCAGCACACCGGGAGGGACAGGGCGCAACGAGCAGTACTTC
TRBV10-3	TRBJ2-3	TRBD1	few	CAISESGRGQDTQYF	TGTGCCATCAGTGAGTCGGGCAGGGGGCAGGATACGCAGTATTTT
TRBV5-1	TRBJ2-5	TRBD1	-	CASSLDRDGETQYF	TGCGCCAGCAGCCTGGACAGGGACGGAGAGACCCAGTACTTC
TRBV7-8	TRBJ2-5	-	few	CASSLGKTQYF	TGTGCCAGCAGCCTAGGGAAGACCCAGTACTTC
TRBV6-2/TRBV6-3	TRBJ2-5	-	many	CASSYIHTGKKTQYF	TGTGCCAGCAGTTACATTCACACAGGGAAGAAGACCCAGTACTTC
TRBV20-1	TRBJ1-5	TRBD1	many	CSAQGGNQPQHF	TGCAGTGCACAGGGGGGCAATCAGCCCCAGCATTTT
TRBV7-2	TRBJ2-5	TRBD2	few	CASSSGGTIAGETQYF	TGTGCCAGCAGCTCGGGAGGGACCATAGCGGGAGAGACCCAGTACTTC
TRBV5-4	TRBJ2-1	TRBD1	few	CASSSGGQGINEQFF	TGTGCCAGCAGCTCTGGGGGACAGGGTATCAATGAGCAGTTCTTC
TRBV12-3/TRBV12-4	TRBJ2-7	-	once	CASSFGQGGYEQYF	TGTGCCAGCAGTTTCGGGCAGGGTGGCTACGAGCAGTACTTC
TRBV6-5	TRBJ1-4	-	many	CASSSDTLGEKLFF	TGTGCCAGCAGCTCGGACACCCTTGGAGAAAAACTGTTTTTT
TRBV7-3	TRBJ2-1	-	large	CASSATLGEQFF	TGTGCCAGCAGCGCCACCCTGGGCGAGCAGTTCTTC
TRBV12-3/TRBV12-4	TRBJ2-2	TRBD2	-	CASSTSGRNTGELFF	TGTGCCAGCAGTACTAGCGGGAGAAACACCGGGGAGCTGTTTTTT
TRBV5-1	TRBJ1-3	-	-	CASSSTEAGNTIYF	TGCGCCAGCAGCTCGACAGAAGCTGGAAACACCATATATTTT
TRBV10-3	TRBJ2-7	-	many	CAISERYEQYF	TGTGCCATCAGTGAACGCTACGAGCAGTACTTC
TRBV2	TRBJ1-4	-	many	CASGAGRYGEKLFF	TGTGCCAGCGGGGCAGGGAGATATGGTGAAAAACTGTTTTTT
TRBV7-9	TRBJ2-1	TRBD2	-	CASSLNSGGGNEQFF	TGTGCCAGCAGCCTTAATAGCGGGGGTGGCAATGAGCAGTTCTTC
TRBV12-3/TRBV12-4	TRBJ1-2	-	-	CASSFRPSYGYTF	TGTGCCAGCAGTTTTCGACCGAGCTATGGCTACACCTTC
TRBV27	TRBJ2-5	TRBD1	-	CASSLDREEETQYF	TGTGCCAGCAGTTTGGACAGGGAAGAAGAGACCCAGTACTTC
TRBV7-2	TRBJ2-5	-	few	CASSSNRAQRQETQYF	TGTGCCAGCAGCTCCAACCGGGCCCAAAGACAAGAGACCCAGTACTTC
TRBV6-2/TRBV6-3	TRBJ1-1	TRBD1	-	CASSWPNRGILKSEAFF	TGTGCCAGCAGTTGGCCTAACAGGGGAATTCTTAAATCTGAAGCTTTCTTT
TRBV5-1	TRBJ2-3	TRBD1	-	CASSLGAGGADTQYF	TGCGCCAGCAGCTTGGGGGCAGGGGGCGCAGATACGCAGTATTTT
TRBV6-2/TRBV6-3	TRBJ2-3	TRBD2	few	CASSDRGGLAPSRQYF	TGTGCCAGCAGCGACCGTGGAGGACTAGCGCCTTCCCGCCAGTATTTT
TRBV20-1	TRBJ2-3	-	-	CSAHPAGPDTKYF	TGCAGTGCCCACCCTGCGGGGCCAGATACGAAGTATTTT
TRBV13	TRBJ2-1	TRBD1	-	CASSFLGQGSYNEQFF	TGTGCCAGCAGCTTTTTAGGACAGGGCTCCTACAATGAGCAGTTCTTC
TRBV20-1	TRBJ2-3	TRBD2	many	CSAGGASGVLTDTQYF	TGCAGTGCTGGGGGGGCTAGCGGGGTCCTCACAGATACGCAGTATTTT
TRBV7-2	TRBJ2-1	-	few	CASSSRRVNEQFF	TGTGCCAGCAGCTCCCGCAGGGTCAATGAGCAGTTCTTC
TRBV12-3/TRBV12-4	TRBJ1-1	TRBD1	few	CASSSGTGKTEAFF	TGTGCCAGCAGCTCCGGGACAGGGAAAACTGAAGCTTTCTTT
TRBV7-9	TRBJ1-2	TRBD1	-	CASSRTGTGVNYGYTF	TGTGCCAGCAGCCGTACCGGGACAGGGGTTAACTATGGCTACACCTTC
TRBV5-1	TRBJ2-5	-	-	CASSFTGSQYQETQYF	TGCGCCAGCAGCTTCACCGGGAGCCAGTACCAAGAGACCCAGTACTTC
TRBV10-3	TRBJ2-3	TRBD2	-	CAMATSGSTDTQYF	TGTGCCATGGCGACTAGCGGGAGCACAGATACGCAGTATTTT
TRBV12-3/TRBV12-4	TRBJ1-5	-	-	CASSLDVQPQHF	TGTGCCAGCAGTCTGGACGTGCAGCCCCAGCATTTT
TRBV29-1	TRBJ1-2	-	few	CSVFRYGYTF	TGCAGCGTCTTCCGCTATGGCTACACCTTC
TRBV5-1	TRBJ2-5	-	-	CASSEQSAQPETQYF	TGCGCCAGCAGCGAGCAGTCGGCGCAGCCAGAGACCCAGTACTTC
TRBV12-5	TRBJ2-7	-	many	CASGLGFSEQYF	TGTGCTAGTGGTTTAGGTTTCTCCGAGCAGTACTTC
TRBV11-2	TRBJ2-2	TRBD1	few	CASSLVRTGTNTGELFF	TGTGCCAGCAGCTTAGTCCGGACAGGGACGAACACCGGGGAGCTGTTTTTT